The 3 T cell receptor beta chains below come from one sample, sequenced in a study of blood T cell repertoires in COVID-19. Only in-frame clones appear in the TCRdb table, and some are missing; sequencing was by immunoSEQ multiplex PCR. The table records 55,000 to 85,000 clones, around 90% of them present only once. Material for sequencing was peripheral blood. All receptors derive from a woman between 18 and 30 years old with acute or convalescent COVID-19.

The rearrangement joins TRBV19 to TRBJ1-1, with a possible D match to TRBD1 (5 bases). Germline CDR1 is LNHDA and CDR2 is SQIVND (reference sequence). The CDR3 extends over 17 amino acids. Trimming pared 7 bases from V and 2 bases from J, leaving 23 bases between. CDR3 bases: TGTGCCAGTACCCCCCGGGGGGGGGTTACCTACAACACTGAAGCTTTCTTT. Amino acids: CASTPRGGVTYNTEAFF.

The genes are TRBV6-5 and TRBJ2-3, with a tentative D call TRBD1 (5 bases). This CDR3 region has 14 residues. Trimming cost V 8 bases and J 2 bases, with 14 bases left between them. The germline CDR1 and CDR2 sequences are MNHEY and SVGAGI. The CDR3 reads CASASHRSTDTQYF. In nucleotides, the CDR3 is TGTGCCAGCGCCAGCCACAGGTCCACAGATACGCAGTATTTT.

The chain couples TRBV27 to TRBJ2-1; 11 bases align to TRBD1. Germline values: CDR1 MNHEY, CDR2 SMNVEV (reference sequence). This CDR3 is 15 amino acids long. The junction had 4 bases not matched to a gene; V was cut back by 6 bases and J by 3 bases. Here the CDR3 reads CASSPDRGLYNEQFF. DNA of the CDR3: TGTGCCAGCAGCCCGGACAGGGGGCTCTACAATGAGCAGTTCTTC.